This TCR beta chain was captured in a study of T cells and Merkel cell carcinoma outcomes. Sequencing was performed with immunoSEQ multiplex PCR; in TCRdb, only in-frame clones are kept and a portion is missing. Of about 12,000 clones detected, around 95% appear once; the ten largest clones hold about 0.94%. Germline CDR1 is MDHEN and CDR2 is SYDVKM. The CDR3 has 12 amino acids. Trimming took 10 bases from V and 2 from J, leaving 11 bases between them. Sequencing was carried out using tumor tissue from Merkel cell carcinoma. The V gene is TRBV28, the J gene TRBJ1-2; perhaps TRBD1 as D (6 bases). The receptor's source is a human donor with Merkel cell carcinoma. The CDR3 region is CATKQGNYGYTF. CDR3 bases: TGTGCCACCAAACAGGGAAACTATGGCTACACCTTC.